This T cell receptor (beta chain) was identified during a study of breast tumors, draining lymph nodes, adjacent tissues. Study findings and constraints: Compared with lymph nodes, tumors were less diverse; compared with nontumor tissue, more. Luminal-like breast cancer showed significantly greater tumor-nontumor repertoire similarity than basal-like breast cancer did. Data fit most tumor T cells coming from lymph node, expanding in tumor.

V lost 6 bases and J lost 3; bases outside the gene matches: 2. The CDR3 is made up of 14 amino acids. Germline V gene sequence: CDR1 SGHRS, CDR2 YFSETQ. Concerning this clonotype: Its antigen is not known.

Axillary draining lymph nodes of breast cancer patients supplied the node samples. TCRdb called the multiplex PCR reads again in MiXCR, with one record for every CDR3 protein. The table shows more than 200,000 distinct CDR3 sequences, with approximately 31% occurring only once. The TCR originated in a female donor with breast cancer. Some clones in this sample may be carry-over from other donors' samples. The J gene is TRBJ2-6, the V gene TRBV5-1; 8 bases agree with TRBD1. The sample taken for sequencing was axillary lymph node tissue. The CDR3 is CASIDRGGANVLTF. The CDR3 DNA sequence: TGCGCCAGCATTGACAGGGGTGGGGCCAACGTCCTGACTTTC.